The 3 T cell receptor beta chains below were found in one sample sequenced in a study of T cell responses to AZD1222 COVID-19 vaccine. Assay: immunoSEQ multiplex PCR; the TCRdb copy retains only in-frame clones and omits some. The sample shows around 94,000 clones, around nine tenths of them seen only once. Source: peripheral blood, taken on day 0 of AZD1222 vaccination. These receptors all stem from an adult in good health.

The chain's CDR3 is CAWSDNNVRGYTF. The CDR3 region has the DNA TGTGCCTGGAGCGACAACAACGTCCGGGGCTACACCTTC. The chain has TRBV30 and TRBJ1-2; D uncertain. Germline-derived CDR1 and CDR2 are GTSNPN and SVGIG (reference sequence). The CDR3 runs to 13 residues. V lost 3 bases and J lost 8, with 16 bases in between.

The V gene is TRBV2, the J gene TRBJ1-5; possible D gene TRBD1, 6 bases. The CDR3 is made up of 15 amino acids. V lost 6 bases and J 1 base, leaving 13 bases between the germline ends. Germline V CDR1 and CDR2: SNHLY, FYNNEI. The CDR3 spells CASRPGTQSNQPQHF. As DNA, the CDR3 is TGTGCCAGCAGACCCGGGACACAAAGCAATCAGCCCCAGCATTTT.

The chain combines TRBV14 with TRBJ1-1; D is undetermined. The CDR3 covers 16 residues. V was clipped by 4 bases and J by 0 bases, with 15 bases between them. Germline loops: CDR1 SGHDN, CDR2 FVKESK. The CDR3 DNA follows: TGTGCCAGCAGCCCCGATTACGGGCGGGTGAACACTGAAGCTTTCTTT. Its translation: CASSPDYGRVNTEAFF.